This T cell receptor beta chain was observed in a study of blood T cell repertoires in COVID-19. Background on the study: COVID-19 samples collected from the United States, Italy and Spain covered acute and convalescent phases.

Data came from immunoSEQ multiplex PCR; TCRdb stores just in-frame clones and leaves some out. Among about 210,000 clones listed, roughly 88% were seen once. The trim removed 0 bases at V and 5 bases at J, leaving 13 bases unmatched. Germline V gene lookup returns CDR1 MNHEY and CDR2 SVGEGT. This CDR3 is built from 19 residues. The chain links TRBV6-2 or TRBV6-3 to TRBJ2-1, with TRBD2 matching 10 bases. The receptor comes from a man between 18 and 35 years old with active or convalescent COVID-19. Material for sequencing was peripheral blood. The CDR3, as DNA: TGTGCCAGCAGTTACTCCTGGGCTAGCGGGAGATCTTCGGACAATGAGCAGTTCTTC. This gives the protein CASSYSWASGRSSDNEQFF.